Shown below are 9 T cell receptor beta chains from a single sample sequenced in a study of T cell repertoires in cytomegalovirus infection. These receptors' targets are unknown. MiXCR, applied by TCRdb to the reads, yields one record per CDR3 protein. The sample includes a few hundred thousand distinct CDR3 sequences, 25% seen only once; the top ten take about 14%. This specimen consisted of cultured PBMCs, obtained from culture after CMV antigen stimulation. The receptors were gathered from a human donor in good health (CMV status not recorded). Some clones in this sample may be carry-over from other donors' samples.

The chain recombines TRBV5-4 with TRBJ2-1, with TRBD1 matching over 9 bases. The germline CDR1 and CDR2 sequences are SGHNT and YYREEE (reference sequence). The CDR3 spans 15 residues. The V segment lost 4 bases and the J segment 6 bases; nucleotides outside the gene matches: 8. DNA of the CDR3: TGTGCCAGCAGCCCCGGACAGGGGATGGGCAATGAGCAGTTCTTC. It codes for CASSPGQGMGNEQFF.

The chain carries TRBV5-6 and TRBJ2-3; D possibly corresponds to TRBD1 (6 bases). In germline, CDR1 is SGHDT, CDR2 YYEEEE. Trimming pared 2 bases from V and 0 bases from J, leaving 19 bases between. This CDR3 comprises 18 residues. CDR3 in amino acids: CASSFLLQGISSTDTQYF. CDR3 sequence (DNA): TGTGCCAGCAGCTTTTTGTTGCAGGGGATATCTAGCACAGATACGCAGTATTTT.

In its sample, this clonotype was seen many times. V gene TRBV6-1 combines with J gene TRBJ1-1; TRBD1 is a possible D gene (5 bases). Trimming removed 4 bases at V and 5 bases at J, with 14 bases between. The germline gives CDR1 MNHNS, CDR2 SASEGT. The CDR3 is 14 residues long. CDR3 amino acids: CASSVQAGGTEAFF. CDR3 nucleotides: TGTGCCAGCAGTGTTCAGGCCGGGGGAACTGAAGCTTTCTTT.

V and J are TRBV15 and TRBJ2-1; TRBD2 matches 9 bases. The germline V gene encodes CDR1 LNHNV and CDR2 YYDKDF (reference sequence). The V and J ends lost 5 bases and 7 bases, in that order; junction bases with no gene match: 15. The CDR3 covers 17 residues. Here the CDR3 reads CATSLPGGRAPGNEQFF. The CDR3 DNA sequence: TGTGCCACCAGCCTTCCAGGCGGGAGGGCCCCCGGGAATGAGCAGTTCTTC.

This clonotype was observed a handful of times. The chain recombines TRBV29-1 with TRBJ2-3; D tentatively reads TRBD1 or TRBD2 (5 bases each). The V end was cut by 4 bases, the J end by 6 bases, with 17 bases between. Per the germline V gene, CDR1 is SQVTM and CDR2 is ANQGSEA. The CDR3 runs 14 residues. The DNA for the CDR3 is TGCAGCGTTGTTGAAGGGGCGCGGGCGGATACGCAGTATTTT. Amino acid sequence: CSVVEGARADTQYF.

The rearrangement uses TRBV28 and TRBJ2-3; TRBD2 matches 9 bases. From germline, CDR1 is MDHEN and CDR2 SYDVKM. The CDR3 loop spans 14 amino acids. J lost 6 bases, V lost 7 bases, and 8 bases had no gene match. Written as DNA, the CDR3 is TGTGCCAGCACCAATGCGGGAGGGCATGATACGCAGTATTTT. Translation gives CASTNAGGHDTQYF.

This clonotype was observed a handful of times. The chain is built from TRBV6-2 or TRBV6-3 and TRBJ1-1; a possible D gene is TRBD1 (5 bases). With 5 bases removed from V and 2 bases from J, the gap between germline ends came to 12 bases. The germline V gene encodes CDR1 MNHEY and CDR2 SVGEGT. The CDR3 has 14 amino acids. As DNA, the CDR3 is TGTGCCAGCAGTAGGCACGACAGCAACACTGAAGCTTTCTTT. Its protein is CASSRHDSNTEAFF.

The chain carries TRBV20-1 and TRBJ2-5; D gene unclear. The CDR3 runs to 14 residues. V lost 0 bases, J lost 5 bases, and 13 bases lay in between. CDR1 is DFQATT, CDR2 SNEGSKA, per germline (reference sequence). Here the CDR3 DNA reads TGCAGTGCTAGAGACGTGGCGGAACGGGAGACCCAGTACTTC. Protein product: CSARDVAERETQYF.

The chain joins TRBV19 to TRBJ2-1; D might be TRBD1 or TRBD2, each matching 5 bases. Germline V CDR1 and CDR2: LNHDA, SQIVND (reference sequence). This CDR3 contains 15 residues. Trimming stripped 6 bases from V and 2 bases from J, with 14 bases between. This chain's CDR3 is CASSQDLGPYNEQFF. CDR3 sequence (DNA): TGTGCCAGTAGCCAGGACCTGGGACCCTACAATGAGCAGTTCTTC.